The following is a TCR beta chain sequence with its context. The sample originates from a study of patients and donors after allogeneic stem cell transplantation. In TCRdb, the RT-PCR reads were re-called with MiXCR into one record per CDR3 protein. The sample gives approximately 140,000 distinct CDR3 sequences, over 35% of which show up once; roughly 52% is in the top ten. Trimming took 0 bases from V and 2 from J, leaving 9 bases between them. This CDR3 region has 14 residues. CDR1 and CDR2 from the germline V gene are SGHDT and YYEEEE. The source material was blood, either unsorted or a sorted T cell fraction (not recorded which). This receptor was identified in a human donor who was either an allogeneic HSCT recipient or a stem cell or donor lymphocyte infusion donor (not recorded which). It is not recorded whose cells these are; they may come from a transplant donor. V and J are TRBV5-6 and TRBJ2-7; D may correspond to TRBD1 or TRBD2 (5 bases each). The CDR3 DNA follows: TGTGCCAGCAGCTTGGGCTGGGGGACCTACGAGCAGTACTTC. Translation: CASSLGWGTYEQYF.